The clone carrying this T cell receptor (beta chain) was detected once. They ran version v3.0 of the immunoSEQ assay at survey level. Only in-frame clones appear in the TCRdb table, and some are missing; sequencing was by immunoSEQ multiplex PCR. This table has just over 35,000 clones, approximately 85% appearing once. The record originates from a study of long-term antiretroviral therapy in people with HIV. The CDR3 extends over 16 amino acids. Germline V gene sequence: CDR1 PRHDT, CDR2 FYEKMQ (reference sequence). The V end lost 1 base, the J end lost 3 bases, and 13 bases lay between the germline ends.

Sequencing was performed on unsorted PBMCs, taken 2.2 years after starting antiretroviral therapy. The origin of this receptor is a man younger than 30 with HIV. The chain carries TRBV13 and TRBJ2-1, with D perhaps matching TRBD1 or TRBD2 (6 bases each). The CDR3 is CASSLAGAGNYNEQFF. The DNA for the CDR3 is TGTGCCAGCAGCTTAGCGGGGGCGGGCAACTACAATGAGCAGTTCTTC.